These 25 T cell receptor beta chains came from one sample sequenced in a study of T cell responses to AZD1222 COVID-19 vaccine. Repertoires were generated with immunoSEQ multiplex PCR, while TCRdb's copy carries only in-frame clones and drops some. The sample contains 65,000 to 75,000 clones, roughly 84% of which appear only once. Material: peripheral blood, obtained on day 0 of AZD1222 vaccination. The receptors come from an adult in good health.

J is TRBJ2-7 and V is TRBV7-9; possibly TRBD2 for D (5 bases). Trimming removed 5 bases at V and 5 bases at J, with 22 bases between. CDR1 is SEHNR and CDR2 is FQNEAQ in the germline V gene (reference sequence). The CDR3 sequence is 16 residues long. The CDR3 DNA is TGTGCCAGCAGCCTCTTTAAGCGGAGCTACCTAAACGAGCAGTACTTC. Translation gives CASSLFKRSYLNEQYF.

The chain combines TRBV7-8 with TRBJ1-3; no definite D call. Trimming cost V 1 base and J 4 bases, with 11 bases left between them. Germline CDR1 SGHVS, CDR2 FQNEAQ. CDR3 size: 15 residues. DNA of the CDR3: TGTGCCAGCAGCTTAGTCCCGGGGTTGGGAAACACCATATATTTT. The encoded protein is CASSLVPGLGNTIYF.

This sequence joins TRBV15 and TRBJ2-6; tentatively, D is TRBD1 (6 bases). CDR1 and CDR2 from the germline V gene are LNHNV and YYDKDF (reference sequence). The V and J ends lost 0 bases and 0 bases respectively, with 9 bases between them. The CDR3 has 17 residues. The CDR3 spells CATSREGAYSGANVLTF. In nucleotides, the CDR3 is TGTGCCACCAGCAGAGAGGGGGCATACTCTGGGGCCAACGTCCTGACTTTC.

This chain connects TRBV28 to TRBJ2-1; TRBD1 matches at 9 bases. Germline CDR1 reads MDHEN; CDR2 reads SYDVKM. This CDR3 spans 14 amino acids. J gave up 4 bases and V 4 bases, and 2 bases lay outside the gene matches. This chain's CDR3 is CASSYRGQYNEQFF. DNA for the CDR3: TGTGCCAGCAGTTACAGGGGGCAGTACAATGAGCAGTTCTTC.

This chain links TRBV6-5 with TRBJ1-2; 12 bases line up with TRBD1. After removal of 5 bases from V and 3 bases from J, the junction contained 4 bases not matched to a gene. Per germline, CDR1 MNHEY and CDR2 SVGAGI. The CDR3 runs 15 residues. The chain's CDR3 is CASSTGTGGHYGYTF. CDR3 nucleotides: TGTGCCAGCAGTACCGGGACAGGGGGCCACTATGGCTACACCTTC.

The chain couples TRBV5-1 to TRBJ2-2; a weak D match, TRBD2 (7 bases). This CDR3 is 14 amino acids long. Trimming shortened V by 0 bases and J by 7 bases, and 10 bases separated the two germline ends. CDR1 and CDR2 (germline): SGHRS, YFSETQ. This CDR3 is CASSLGGGGGELFF. DNA of the CDR3: TGCGCCAGCAGCTTGGGCGGGGGCGGCGGGGAGCTGTTTTTT. The whole variable domain, remainder taken from reference TRBV5-1 and TRBJ2-2, is KAGVTQTPRYLIKTRGQQVTLSCSPISGHRSVSWYQQTPGQGLQFLFEYFSETQRNKGNFPGRFSGRQFSNSRSEMNVSTLELGDSALYLCASSLGGGGGELFFGEGSRLTVL.

The V call is TRBV9, the J call TRBJ2-2; D remains unclear. Between the trimmed V and J ends, which lost 0 bases and 6 bases, there was a span of 3 bases. Looked up from germline, CDR1 is SGDLS and CDR2 is YYNGEE. This CDR3 spans 12 amino acids. Here the CDR3 DNA reads TGTGCCAGCAGCGTAGTGTCCGGGGAGCTGTTTTTT. Amino acids: CASSVVSGELFF.

The chain combines TRBV2 with TRBJ2-2; D possibly corresponds to TRBD1 (6 bases). This CDR3 has 15 amino acids. Germline CDR1 SNHLY, CDR2 FYNNEI. Trimming removed 2 bases from V and 2 bases from J, with 9 bases in between. DNA of the CDR3: TGTGCCAGCAGTGAATGGACAGCCAACACCGGGGAGCTGTTTTTT. Translation: CASSEWTANTGELFF.

The V call is TRBV4-1, the J call TRBJ2-3; the D is unclear. The CDR3 is 14 amino acids. Germline V gene data show CDR1 as MGHRA and CDR2 as YSYEKL. Trimming removed 1 base from V and 7 bases from J, with 12 bases in between. DNA of the CDR3: TGCGCCAGCAGCCAAGGTATGGACGGATATACGCAGTATTTT. It translates to CASSQGMDGYTQYF.

This clone was counted between two and nine times. This chain's CDR3 is CASSQEGRDAKNIQYF. The CDR3 nucleotides are TGCGCCAGCAGCCAAGAAGGCCGGGACGCCAAAAACATTCAGTACTTC. The chain carries TRBV4-1 and TRBJ2-4, with D perhaps TRBD1 or TRBD2 (5 bases each). V lost 0 bases and J 1 base, leaving 10 bases between the germline ends. This CDR3 spans 16 amino acids. The V gene's germline CDR1 is MGHRA and CDR2 YSYEKL.

The chain has TRBV28 and TRBJ2-7; D is undetermined. V was pared by 2 bases and J by 6 bases, with 8 bases between. Germline CDR1 is MDHEN and CDR2 is SYDVKM. The CDR3 consists of 12 residues. CDR3 loop: CASSLSPGEQYF. The CDR3 DNA is TGTGCCAGCAGTTTAAGCCCCGGCGAGCAGTACTTC.

This clone was recorded only once. J is TRBJ2-7 and V is TRBV7-9; D unclear. There are 15 residues in the CDR3. CDR1 and CDR2 from the germline V gene are SEHNR and FQNEAQ (reference sequence). Trimming cost V 2 bases and J 0 bases, with 11 bases left between them. CDR3 protein: CASSLRPESSYEQYF. Here the CDR3 DNA reads TGTGCCAGCAGCTTAAGACCAGAGAGCTCCTACGAGCAGTACTTC.

The count of this clone is one. V and J are TRBV5-6 and TRBJ1-2, with TRBD1 matching over 9 bases. The germline V gene encodes CDR1 SGHDT and CDR2 YYEEEE. V was pared by 2 bases and J by 2 bases, with 1 base of the junction left unmatched. CDR3 size: 14 residues. The CDR3 spells CASSLQGANYGYTF. As DNA, the CDR3 is TGTGCCAGCAGCTTACAGGGGGCCAACTATGGCTACACCTTC.

This chain connects TRBV5-4 to TRBJ1-4; 8 nucleotides agree with TRBD1. The CDR3 sequence is 16 residues long. Per germline, CDR1 SGHNT and CDR2 YYREEE (reference sequence). V was pared by 4 bases and J by 7 bases, with 12 bases of the junction left unmatched. CDR3 sequence reads: CASSHPTTGDGEKLFF. CDR3 coding DNA: TGTGCCAGCAGCCACCCGACGACAGGGGATGGTGAAAAACTGTTTTTT. The variable domain in full, completed from reference TRBV5-4 and TRBJ1-4, reads ETGVTQSPTHLIKTRGQQVTLRCSSQSGHNTVSWYQQALGQGPQFIFQYYREEENGRGNFPPRFSGLQFPNYSSELNVNALELDDSALYLCASSHPTTGDGEKLFFGSGTQLSVL.

The V gene is TRBV7-2, the J gene TRBJ1-1, with a possible D match to TRBD1 (5 bases). Germline CDR1 SGHTA, CDR2 FQGNSA. The ends were cut back, 5 bases at V and 0 bases at J, with 16 bases in the middle. The CDR3 is 16 residues long. CDR3 DNA sequence: TGTGCCAGCAGCGTTGGGACGGAAGGTATGAACACTGAAGCTTTCTTT. Translating gives CASSVGTEGMNTEAFF.

This sequence joins TRBV27 and TRBJ1-4; D uncertain. The V end was cut by 5 bases, the J end by 2 bases, with 12 bases between. Germline V gene data show CDR1 as MNHEY and CDR2 as SMNVEV (reference sequence). This CDR3 region has 15 residues. In nucleotides, the CDR3 is TGTGCCAGCAGTGCGCACATGACGACTAATGAAAAACTGTTTTTT. This gives the protein CASSAHMTTNEKLFF. Variable domain in full (rest from reference TRBV27 and TRBJ1-4): EAQVTQNPRYLITVTGKKLTVTCSQNMNHEYMSWYRQDPGLGLRQIYYSMNVEVTDKGDVPEGYKVSRKEKRNFPLILESPSPNQTSLYFCASSAHMTTNEKLFFGSGTQLSVL.

The chain employs TRBV7-2 and TRBJ1-2; D unclear. The V and J ends lost 4 bases and 4 bases respectively, with 13 bases between them. From germline, CDR1 is SGHTA and CDR2 FQGNSA. The CDR3 runs 14 residues. The DNA of the CDR3 is TGTGCCAGCAGCTCCTCGGCTGGATCCTATGGCTACACCTTC. Amino acid sequence: CASSSSAGSYGYTF.

The rearrangement joins TRBV7-6 to TRBJ2-6; D gene ambiguous. V was trimmed by 4 bases and J by 2 bases, leaving 6 bases between them. Germline assignment: CDR1 SGHVS and CDR2 FNYEAQ. CDR3 length: 14 amino acids. This CDR3 is CASSSRPGANVLTF. In DNA, the CDR3 is TGTGCCAGCAGCTCCCGTCCTGGGGCCAACGTCCTGACTTTC.

V usage is TRBV29-1 and J usage is TRBJ2-2; 7 nucleotides match TRBD2. The CDR3 runs to 11 residues. Germline assignment: CDR1 SQVTM and CDR2 ANQGSEA. V trimming: 6 bases; J trimming: 6 bases; junction bases outside the gene matches: 1. Written as DNA, the CDR3 is TGCAGCGTCCGGGAGGCCGGGGAGCTGTTTTTT. Protein sequence: CSVREAGELFF.

Note on this clone: Other DNA sequences of this sample code for an identical CDR3. The chain employs TRBV12-3 or TRBV12-4 and TRBJ2-2; D is unclear. V lost 4 bases to trimming and J lost 5 bases, with 2 bases between them. The CDR3 covers 11 residues. The CDR3: CASSSTGELFF. In DNA, the CDR3 is TGTGCCAGCAGTTCGACCGGGGAGCTGTTTTTT.

V usage is TRBV18 and J usage is TRBJ1-2; no firm D call. The CDR3 runs 11 residues. Germline V gives CDR1 KGHSH, CDR2 LQKENI. The V end was cut by 3 bases, the J end by 8 bases, with 7 bases between. CDR3 in amino acids: CASSPSIGYTF. CDR3 nucleotides: TGTGCCAGCTCACCCTCAATAGGCTACACCTTC. Drawing the rest from reference TRBV18 and TRBJ1-2, the complete variable domain is NAGVMQNPRHLVRRRGQEARLRCSPMKGHSHVYWYRQLPEEGLKFMVYLQKENIIDESGMPKERFSAEFPKEGPSILRIQQVVRGDSAAYFCASSPSIGYTFGSGTRLTVV.

The CDR3 loop reads CASSIGTGYQPQHF. DNA for the CDR3: TGTGCCAGCAGTATCGGGACAGGGTATCAGCCCCAGCATTTT. This chain uses TRBV2 with TRBJ1-5; TRBD1 aligns across 9 bases. Germline trimming cut 5 bases from V and 5 bases from J; bases unmatched to any gene: 4. CDR3 size: 14 residues. The V gene's germline CDR1 is SNHLY and CDR2 FYNNEI.

The gene calls are TRBV18 and TRBJ2-5, with 10 nucleotides matching TRBD1. CDR3 length: 19 residues. Germline CDR1 is KGHSH and CDR2 is LQKENI. Losses at the gene ends were 2 bases for V and 3 bases for J; bases not matched to a gene: 15. CDR3 sequence (DNA): TGTGCCAGCTCACCATCCGGGACAGGGGTTATGGGGAGGGAAGAGACCCAGTACTTC. The encoded protein is CASSPSGTGVMGREETQYF. The full variable domain, in which reference TRBV18 and TRBJ2-5 provide the parts outside the CDR3, is NAGVMQNPRHLVRRRGQEARLRCSPMKGHSHVYWYRQLPEEGLKFMVYLQKENIIDESGMPKERFSAEFPKEGPSILRIQQVVRGDSAAYFCASSPSGTGVMGREETQYFGPGTRLLVL.

V and J are TRBV7-9 and TRBJ1-3; 10 nucleotides line up with TRBD1. The CDR3 sequence is 15 residues long. Trimming removed 5 bases from V and 4 bases from J; junction bases left unmatched: 5. Per germline, CDR1 SEHNR and CDR2 FQNEAQ (reference sequence). Here the CDR3 DNA reads TGTGCCAGCAGCCACGACAGGGGGCCAGGAAACACCATATATTTT. Translation: CASSHDRGPGNTIYF.

The chain joins TRBV4-3 to TRBJ1-1; 8 bases line up with TRBD1. Per the germline V gene, CDR1 is LGHNA and CDR2 is YSLEER. Losses at the gene ends were 1 base for V and 9 bases for J; bases not matched to a gene: 16. CDR3 size: 17 residues. This CDR3 is CASSQGIGSRGQGKAFF. The CDR3 DNA follows: TGCGCCAGCAGCCAAGGTATAGGGTCGAGAGGACAGGGTAAAGCTTTCTTT.